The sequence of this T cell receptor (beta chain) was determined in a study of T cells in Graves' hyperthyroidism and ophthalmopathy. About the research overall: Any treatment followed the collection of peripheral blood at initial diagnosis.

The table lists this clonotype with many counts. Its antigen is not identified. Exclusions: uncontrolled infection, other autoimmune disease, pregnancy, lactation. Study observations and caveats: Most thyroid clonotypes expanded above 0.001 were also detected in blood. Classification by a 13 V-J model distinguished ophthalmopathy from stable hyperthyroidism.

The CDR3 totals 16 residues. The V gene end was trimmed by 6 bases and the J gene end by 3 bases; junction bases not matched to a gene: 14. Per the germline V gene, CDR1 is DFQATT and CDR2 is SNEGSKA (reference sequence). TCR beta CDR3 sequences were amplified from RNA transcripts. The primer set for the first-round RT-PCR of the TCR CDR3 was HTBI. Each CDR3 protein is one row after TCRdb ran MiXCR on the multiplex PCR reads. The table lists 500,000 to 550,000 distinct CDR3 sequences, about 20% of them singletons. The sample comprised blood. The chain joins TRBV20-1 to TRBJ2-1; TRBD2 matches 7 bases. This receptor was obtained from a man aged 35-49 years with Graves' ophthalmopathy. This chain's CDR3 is CSALPVSGSYYNEQFF. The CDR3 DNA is TGCAGTGCCCTACCTGTTAGCGGGTCCTACTACAATGAGCAGTTCTTC.